Included here is one T cell receptor beta chain sequence, with context. What it binds is unknown. V lost 3 bases to trimming and J lost 3 bases; unmatched junction nucleotides: 5. This CDR3 comprises 14 residues. CDR1 and CDR2 (germline): MNHEY, SMNVEV (reference sequence). The data were obtained in a study of cytomegalovirus exposure and HLA in healthy donors. Study outcomes and limitations: For most subjects, TCR beta sequences were reported to predict HLA-A and HLA-B alleles with accuracy. Association with HLA alleles at 0.05 false discovery rate was found for 15,000 to 20,000 TCR beta sequences in a later analysis.

Primers for the PCR totalled 60 Vbeta and 13 Jbeta. Sequencing used immunoSEQ multiplex PCR; TCRdb keeps in-frame clones, though not all of them. This repertoire includes 150,000 or so clones. The TCR comes from a woman in her forties or fifties in good health and CMV-seronegative. Sequencing used PBMCs. The chain recombines TRBV27 with TRBJ2-7; 7 nucleotides agree with TRBD1. The CDR3 DNA sequence: TGTGCCAGCAGTTTGACTCGGGACAGCTACGAGCAGTACTTC. This gives the protein CASSLTRDSYEQYF.